These 10 T cell receptor beta chains originate from one sample sequenced in a study of vaccination effects on CD4 cells after COVID-19. Sequenced by immunoSEQ multiplex PCR; TCRdb stores in-frame clones only, minus some. The table shows around 50,000 clones, with over 50% occurring only once. The antigens for these receptors are not known. Cultured cells yielded isolated CD4+ T cells after about ten days. This sample comprised CD4+ T cells from PBMCs cultured without peptide, obtained before COVID-19 vaccination. These receptor sequences come from a human donor who received a COVID-19 vaccine.

The rearrangement uses TRBV28 and TRBJ2-1, with 11 bases identical to TRBD1. The germline gives CDR1 MDHEN, CDR2 SYDVKM. The CDR3 totals 17 residues. J gave up 3 bases and V 7 bases, and 11 bases lay outside the gene matches. The CDR3 reads CASTTVPGTGGYNEQFF. CDR3 in DNA: TGTGCCAGCACCACCGTTCCCGGGACAGGGGGCTACAATGAGCAGTTCTTC.

This clone has a handful of counts. The rearrangement links TRBV4-1 to TRBJ2-1; D uncertain. The CDR3 consists of 16 residues. V was cut by 3 bases and J by 0 bases, with 12 bases left in between. Per the germline V gene, CDR1 is MGHRA and CDR2 is YSYEKL. The DNA for the CDR3 is TGCGCCAGCAGCCATTCACTGACGACCTCCTACAATGAGCAGTTCTTC. It is translated as CASSHSLTTSYNEQFF.

In its sample, this clone was seen once. This sequence joins TRBV6-5 and TRBJ1-1; D perhaps matches TRBD1 (5 bases). In germline, CDR1 is MNHEY, CDR2 SVGAGI. Deletions cut 4 bases from V and 10 bases from J, with 16 bases between. This CDR3 is 13 amino acids long. The CDR3 coding sequence is TGTGCCAGCAGTTCCCCGGGGCGGCCTTTAGCTTTCTTT. Protein: CASSSPGRPLAFF.

This clone was counted a few times. This chain uses TRBV5-4 with TRBJ1-2, with D possibly matching TRBD1 (5 bases). The CDR3 has 15 amino acids. The germline gives CDR1 SGHNT, CDR2 YYREEE (reference sequence). Trimming took 0 bases from V and 2 from J, leaving 11 bases between them. The CDR3 bases are TGTGCCAGCAGCTTGGAACCGACAGCCAACTATGGCTACACCTTC. The encoded protein is CASSLEPTANYGYTF.

V and J are TRBV4-3 and TRBJ2-2, with D unresolved. The germline CDR1 and CDR2 sequences are LGHNA and YSLEER. The V end lost 0 bases, the J end lost 8 bases, and 1 base lay between the germline ends. The CDR3 loop spans 11 amino acids. CDR3 nucleotides: TGCGCCAGCAGCCAAGAGGGGGAGCTGTTTTTT. It codes for CASSQEGELFF.

The chain combines TRBV4-1 with TRBJ1-6; 9 positions agree with TRBD1. The CDR3 is made up of 19 amino acids. CDR1 MGHRA and CDR2 YSYEKL come from the germline V gene. Losses at the gene ends were 3 bases for V and 0 bases for J; bases not matched to a gene: 9. CDR3 protein: CASSQGGTGYHSYNSPLHF. The CDR3 bases are TGCGCCAGCAGCCAGGGTGGGACAGGGTATCACTCCTATAATTCACCCCTCCACTTT.

The chain joins TRBV2 to TRBJ2-1; no clear D gene. The germline gives CDR1 SNHLY, CDR2 FYNNEI. There are 12 residues in the CDR3. V lost 2 bases to trimming and J lost 8 bases, with 7 bases between them. CDR3 sequence (DNA): TGTGCCAGCAGTGAAAATAGGGATGAGCAGTTCTTC. Encoded protein: CASSENRDEQFF.

V and J are TRBV29-1 and TRBJ1-4; TRBD1 might be the D (5 bases). CDR3 size: 13 residues. Germline CDR1 and CDR2: SQVTM and ANQGSEA. V lost 5 bases, J lost 8 bases, and 15 bases lay in between. The CDR3 is CSVSGPTGEKLFF. The CDR3 DNA sequence: TGCAGCGTTTCAGGTCCCACAGGCGAAAAACTGTTTTTT.

This clone was detected a few times. The chain couples TRBV30 to TRBJ2-2; 9 bases line up with TRBD2. With V trimmed by 4 bases and J by 0 bases, 6 bases remained unmatched. Germline loops: CDR1 GTSNPN, CDR2 SVGIG (reference sequence). This CDR3 comprises 16 residues. The CDR3 loop reads CAWTQASGANTGELFF. The CDR3 region has the DNA TGTGCCTGGACACAGGCTAGCGGGGCGAACACCGGGGAGCTGTTTTTT.

This clone was detected only once. V and J are TRBV30 and TRBJ1-2, with D possibly matching TRBD1 (5 bases). Germline values: CDR1 GTSNPN, CDR2 SVGIG (reference sequence). Trimming stripped 0 bases from V and 8 bases from J, with 16 bases between. This CDR3 comprises 14 residues. The CDR3 loop reads CAWSVERGWGGYTF. CDR3 in DNA: TGTGCCTGGAGTGTAGAGAGGGGATGGGGCGGCTACACCTTC.